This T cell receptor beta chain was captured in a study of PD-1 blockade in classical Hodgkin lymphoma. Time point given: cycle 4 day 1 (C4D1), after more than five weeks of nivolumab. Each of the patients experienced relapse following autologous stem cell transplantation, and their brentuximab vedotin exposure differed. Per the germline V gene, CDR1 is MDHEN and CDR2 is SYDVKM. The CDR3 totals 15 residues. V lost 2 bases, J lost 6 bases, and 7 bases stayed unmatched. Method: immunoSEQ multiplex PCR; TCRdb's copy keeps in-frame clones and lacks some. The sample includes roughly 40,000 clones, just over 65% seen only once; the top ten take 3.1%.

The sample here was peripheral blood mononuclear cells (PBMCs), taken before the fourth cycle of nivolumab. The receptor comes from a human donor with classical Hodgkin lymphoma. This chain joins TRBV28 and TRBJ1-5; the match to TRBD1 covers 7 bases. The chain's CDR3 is CASSLEGGGSQPQHF. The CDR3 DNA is TGTGCCAGCAGTTTAGAAGGGGGCGGATCTCAGCCCCAGCATTTT. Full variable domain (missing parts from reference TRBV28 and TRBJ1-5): DVKVTQSSRYLVKRTGEKVFLECVQDMDHENMFWYRQDPGLGLRLIYFSYDVKMKEKGDIPEGYSVSREKKERFSLILESASTNQTSMYLCASSLEGGGSQPQHFGDGTRLSIL.